This TCR beta chain was recovered during a study of cytomegalovirus exposure and HLA in healthy donors. Findings and limits, study-wide: Productive rates of about 90% or about 30% were seen for most TCR beta V segments in an earlier analysis. In vitro data verified three CMV-associated chains as specific for CMV antigens. Serostatus for CMV was the only available immune exposure information.

PCR involved 60 Vbeta and 13 Jbeta primers. Profiling relied on immunoSEQ multiplex PCR, and the TCRdb table lists in-frame clones only, not all of them. The table includes 120,000 to 150,000 clones, roughly 79% detected once. As for this clone: Its antigen is unknown.

The germline gives CDR1 MNHNS, CDR2 SASEGT. V lost 1 base and J lost 2, with 10 bases in between. The CDR3 runs to 15 residues. The sequenced sample consisted of PBMCs. The chain joins TRBV6-1 to TRBJ2-3; D is uncertain. This TCR was sampled from a woman in her thirties or forties in good health and CMV-seropositive. The CDR3 nucleotides read TGTGCCAGCAGTGAAGACGAACACTACACAGATACGCAGTATTTT. This translates into CASSEDEHYTDTQYF.